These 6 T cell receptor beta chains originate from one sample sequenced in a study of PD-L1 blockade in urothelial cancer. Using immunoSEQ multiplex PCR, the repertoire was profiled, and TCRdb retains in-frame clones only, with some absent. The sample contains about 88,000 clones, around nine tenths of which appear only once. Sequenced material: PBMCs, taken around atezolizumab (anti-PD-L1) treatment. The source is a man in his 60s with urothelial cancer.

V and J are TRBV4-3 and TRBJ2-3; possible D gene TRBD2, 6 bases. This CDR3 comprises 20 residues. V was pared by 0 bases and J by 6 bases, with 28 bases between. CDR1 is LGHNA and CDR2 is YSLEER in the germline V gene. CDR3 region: CASSQDATSFSDSPYDTQYF. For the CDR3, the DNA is TGCGCCAGCAGCCAAGATGCGACTAGTTTTTCCGATAGCCCATACGATACGCAGTATTTT.

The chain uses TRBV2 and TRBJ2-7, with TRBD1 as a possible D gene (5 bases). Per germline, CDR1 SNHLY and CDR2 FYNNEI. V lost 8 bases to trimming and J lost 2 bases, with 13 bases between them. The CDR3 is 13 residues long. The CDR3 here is CASVADRAYEQYF. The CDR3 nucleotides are TGTGCCAGCGTTGCCGACAGAGCCTACGAGCAGTACTTC.

The CDR3 DNA reads TGTGCCAGCAGCCAAGATCAACTATCCACAGATACGCAGTATTTT. Its translation is CASSQDQLSTDTQYF. This chain joins TRBV4-2 and TRBJ2-3; no clear D. Germline V gives CDR1 LGHNA, CDR2 YNFKEQ. The CDR3 contains 15 residues. V lost 0 bases and J lost 2, with 9 bases in between.

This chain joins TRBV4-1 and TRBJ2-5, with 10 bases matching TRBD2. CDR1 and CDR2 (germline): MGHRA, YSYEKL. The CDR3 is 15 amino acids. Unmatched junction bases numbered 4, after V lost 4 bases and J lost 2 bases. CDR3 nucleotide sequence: TGCGCCAGCAGCCCACTAGCGGGGACACAAGAGACCCAGTACTTC. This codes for CASSPLAGTQETQYF.

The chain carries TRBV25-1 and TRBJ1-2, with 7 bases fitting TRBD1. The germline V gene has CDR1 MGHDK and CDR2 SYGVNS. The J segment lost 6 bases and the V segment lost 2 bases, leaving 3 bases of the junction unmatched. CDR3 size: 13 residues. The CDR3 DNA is TGTGCCAGCAGTGAACACGGACAGGATGGCTACACCTTC. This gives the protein CASSEHGQDGYTF.

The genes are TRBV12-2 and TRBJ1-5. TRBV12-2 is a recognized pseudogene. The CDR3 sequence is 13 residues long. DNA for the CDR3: TGTGCAAGTCGCTTAACTTCTGTGGAGCCCCAGCATTTT. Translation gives CASRLTSVEPQHF.